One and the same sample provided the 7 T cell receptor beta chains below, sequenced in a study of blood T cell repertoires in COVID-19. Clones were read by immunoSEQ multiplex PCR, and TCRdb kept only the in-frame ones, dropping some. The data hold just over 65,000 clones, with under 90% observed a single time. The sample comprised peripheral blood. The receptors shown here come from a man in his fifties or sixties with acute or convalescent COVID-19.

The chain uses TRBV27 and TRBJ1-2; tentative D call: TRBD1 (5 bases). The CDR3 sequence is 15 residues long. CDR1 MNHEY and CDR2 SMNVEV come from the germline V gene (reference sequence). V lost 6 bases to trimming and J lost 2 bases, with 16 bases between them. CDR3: CASRVRRVYNYGYTF. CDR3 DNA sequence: TGTGCCAGCAGAGTCCGCAGGGTCTACAACTATGGCTACACCTTC.

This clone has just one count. This chain's CDR3 is CASSHTDRVAEAFF. The DNA of the CDR3 is TGTGCCAGCAGCCATACCGACAGGGTTGCTGAAGCTTTCTTT. This chain connects TRBV3-1 (or the pseudogene TRBV3-2) to TRBJ1-1, with TRBD1 identical over 7 bases. V was clipped by 3 bases and J by 6 bases; unmatched bases: 7. Germline assignment: CDR1 LGHDT and CDR2 YNNKEL (reference sequence). The CDR3 contains 14 residues.

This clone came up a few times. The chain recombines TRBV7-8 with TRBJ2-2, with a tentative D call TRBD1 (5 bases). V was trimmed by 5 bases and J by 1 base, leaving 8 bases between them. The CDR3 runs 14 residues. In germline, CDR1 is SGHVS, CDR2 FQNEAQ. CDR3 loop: CASSPTGNTGELFF. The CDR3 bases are TGTGCCAGCAGCCCTACAGGGAACACCGGGGAGCTGTTTTTT. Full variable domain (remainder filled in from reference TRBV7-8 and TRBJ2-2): GAGVSQSPRYKVAKRGQDVALRCDPISGHVSLFWYQQALGQGPEFLTYFQNEAQLDKSGLPSDRFFAERPEGSVSTLKIQRTQQEDSAVYLCASSPTGNTGELFFGEGSRLTVL.

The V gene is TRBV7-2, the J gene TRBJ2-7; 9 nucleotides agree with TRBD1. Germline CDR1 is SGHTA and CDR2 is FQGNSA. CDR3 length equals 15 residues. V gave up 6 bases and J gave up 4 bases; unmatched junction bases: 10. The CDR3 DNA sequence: TGTGCCAGCAGGGTTACAGGGGGCGCAAGTTACGAGCAGTACTTC. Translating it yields CASRVTGGASYEQYF.

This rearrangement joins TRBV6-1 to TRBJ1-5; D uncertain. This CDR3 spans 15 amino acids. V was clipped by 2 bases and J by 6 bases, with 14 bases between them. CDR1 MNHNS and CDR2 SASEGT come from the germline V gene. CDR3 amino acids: CASSELGRSFQPQHF. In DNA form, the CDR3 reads TGTGCCAGCAGTGAATTAGGGAGAAGTTTTCAGCCCCAGCATTTT.

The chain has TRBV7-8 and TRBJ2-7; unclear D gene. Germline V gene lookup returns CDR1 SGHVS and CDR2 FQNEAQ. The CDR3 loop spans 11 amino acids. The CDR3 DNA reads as TGTGCTACCTCATCTACCTACGAGCAGTACTTC. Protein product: CATSSTYEQYF.

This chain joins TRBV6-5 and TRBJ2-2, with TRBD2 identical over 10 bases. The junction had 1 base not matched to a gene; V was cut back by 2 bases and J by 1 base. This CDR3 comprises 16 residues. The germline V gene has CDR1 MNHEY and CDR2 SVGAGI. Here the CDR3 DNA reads TGTGCCAGCAGTTACAGACTAGCGGGGAACACCGGGGAGCTGTTTTTT. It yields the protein CASSYRLAGNTGELFF.